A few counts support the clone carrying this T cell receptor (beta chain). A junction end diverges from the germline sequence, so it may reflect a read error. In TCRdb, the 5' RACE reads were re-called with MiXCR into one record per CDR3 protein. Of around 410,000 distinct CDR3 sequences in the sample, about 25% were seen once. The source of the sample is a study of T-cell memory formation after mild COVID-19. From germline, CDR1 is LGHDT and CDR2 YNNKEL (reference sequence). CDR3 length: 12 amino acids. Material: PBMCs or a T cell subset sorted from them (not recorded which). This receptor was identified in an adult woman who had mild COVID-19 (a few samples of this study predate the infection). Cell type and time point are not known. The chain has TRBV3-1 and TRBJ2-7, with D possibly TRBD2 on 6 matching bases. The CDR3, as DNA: TGTGCCAGCAGCCCCGGGCCGGGGGAAAGGAACTTC. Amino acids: CASSPGPGERNF.